These T cell receptor beta chains were read from a single sample in a study of cytomegalovirus exposure and HLA in healthy donors. Using immunoSEQ multiplex PCR, the repertoire was profiled, and TCRdb retains in-frame clones only, with some absent. The sample records 150,000 to 200,000 clones, roughly 84% being singletons. Sequencing was done on a sample of PBMCs. All receptors derive from a boy between 10 and 17 years old in good health and CMV-seronegative. The CDR3 runs from the conserved cysteine through the conserved F or W. A D gene is named only where the DNA matches it firmly. The size entry is marked missing in some rows and otherwise reads once, few, many or a size class.

D gene	V gene	clone size	J gene	CDR3 protein	CDR3 DNA
TRBD2	TRBV5-1	.	TRBJ2-3	CASSLVASGSTDTQYF	TGCGCCAGCAGCTTGGTGGCTAGCGGGAGCACAGATACGCAGTATTTT
TRBD1	TRBV13	.	TRBJ2-7	CASSLGQGGTGEQYF	TGTGCCAGCAGCTTAGGACAGGGGGGAACCGGCGAGCAGTACTTC
TRBD1	TRBV7-9	once	TRBJ2-1	CASSYRQGGAYEQFF	TGTGCCAGCAGCTATCGACAGGGTGGCGCCTATGAGCAGTTCTTC
TRBD2	TRBV7-3	.	TRBJ2-2	CASSPGLTTGELFF	TGTGCCAGCAGCCCGGGACTAACCACCGGGGAGCTGTTTTTT
.	TRBV13	.	TRBJ2-1	CASSSVGHGSWEQFF	TGTGCCAGCAGCTCCGTTGGACACGGGAGCTGGGAGCAGTTCTTC
TRBD2	TRBV7-3	.	TRBJ2-3	CASSLGLAGGDTQYF	TGTGCCAGCAGCTTAGGACTAGCGGGGGGAGATACGCAGTATTTT
.	TRBV10-3	few	TRBJ1-6	CAISDPGTGDSPLHF	TGTGCCATCAGTGACCCCGGGACTGGTGATTCACCCCTCCACTTT
.	TRBV21-1	.	TRBJ2-7	CASSLTGGFSYEQYF	TGTGCCAGCAGCCTGACAGGGGGCTTTTCCTACGAGCAGTACTTC
.	TRBV27	.	TRBJ2-6	CASSWDRANVLTF	TGTGCCAGCAGTTGGGACAGGGCCAACGTCCTGACTTTC
.	TRBV7-3	.	TRBJ1-1	CASSLSGGGEAFF	TGTGCCAGCAGCTTAAGTGGGGGCGGTGAAGCTTTCTTT
.	TRBV7-8	.	TRBJ2-7	CASSLPNYEQYF	TGTGCCAGCAGCTTACCTAACTACGAGCAGTACTTC
TRBD1	TRBV27	.	TRBJ2-7	CASSPPLRDRLAYEQYF	TGTGCCAGCAGTCCCCCCCTCCGGGACAGGCTCGCCTACGAGCAGTACTTC
.	TRBV5-6	.	TRBJ1-5	CASSLAGGGRNQPQHF	TGTGCCAGCAGCTTGGCCGGCGGGGGTCGCAATCAGCCCCAGCATTTT
TRBD2	TRBV27	.	TRBJ2-7	CASSRSGAGTSGWLVGQYF	TGTGCCAGCAGTAGGTCTGGGGCTGGAACTAGCGGCTGGCTTGTAGGGCAGTACTTC
.	TRBV18	.	TRBJ1-1	CASSPEQGSAEAFF	TGTGCCAGCTCACCAGAACAGGGATCGGCTGAAGCTTTCTTT
TRBD1	TRBV6-1	once	TRBJ2-7	CASSEGGTGAYEQYF	TGTGCCAGCAGTGAGGGGGGGACAGGGGCCTACGAGCAGTACTTC
.	TRBV27	.	TRBJ2-1	CASTTGEPSYNEQFF	TGTGCCAGCACCACGGGTGAACCTTCCTACAATGAGCAGTTCTTC
TRBD2	TRBV9	.	TRBJ2-7	CASSVLAGAEQYF	TGTGCCAGCAGCGTACTAGCGGGGGCCGAGCAGTACTTC
.	TRBV9	.	TRBJ2-2	CASSIQGGTGELFF	TGTGCCAGCAGCATACAGGGCGGGACCGGGGAGCTGTTTTTT
TRBD1	TRBV5-4	.	TRBJ2-1	CASSLRTGASYNEQFF	TGTGCCAGCAGCTTGAGGACAGGGGCATCCTACAATGAGCAGTTCTTC
.	TRBV7-2	.	TRBJ2-3	CASSLEDITDTQYF	TGTGCCAGCAGCTTAGAGGACATCACAGATACGCAGTATTTT
.	TRBV7-6	.	TRBJ1-5	CASSLGAGWEPQHF	TGTGCCAGCAGCTTAGGTGCGGGGTGGGAGCCCCAGCATTTT
.	TRBV27	.	TRBJ2-3	CASSLIRSTDTQYF	TGTGCCAGCAGTTTAATCAGGAGCACAGATACGCAGTATTTT
.	TRBV28	few	TRBJ1-2	CASSSQGYGYTF	TGTGCCAGCAGTAGTCAGGGGTATGGCTACACCTTC
.	TRBV7-2	.	TRBJ2-7	CASSFRDSYEQYF	TGTGCCAGCAGCTTCCGGGACTCCTACGAGCAGTACTTC
.	TRBV4-3	.	TRBJ1-6	CASSQYRTANSPLHF	TGCGCCAGCAGCCAATATAGGACAGCTAATTCACCCCTCCACTTT
TRBD2	TRBV7-7	.	TRBJ2-5	CASSPIASGGGGTQYF	TGTGCTAGCAGCCCTATCGCCAGCGGGGGGGGAGGGACCCAGTACTTC
TRBD1	TRBV30	.	TRBJ2-3	CAWSVGTDTDTQYF	TGTGCCTGGAGTGTGGGGACAGACACAGATACGCAGTATTTT
TRBD1	TRBV13	.	TRBJ1-3	CASSWLTGRLTSGNTIYF	TGTGCCAGCAGCTGGTTGACAGGGCGGCTTACGTCTGGAAACACCATATATTTT
TRBD1	TRBV30	.	TRBJ2-2	CAWTDRGTGELFF	TGTGCCTGGACGGACAGGGGAACCGGGGAGCTGTTTTTT
TRBD1	TRBV7-6	few	TRBJ2-3	CASSARDSLTDTQYF	TGTGCCAGCAGCGCCCGGGACAGTCTCACAGATACGCAGTATTTT
.	TRBV5-1	.	TRBJ1-3	CASSLQVSGNTIYF	TGCGCCAGCAGCCTTCAGGTATCTGGAAACACCATATATTTT
.	TRBV7-9	.	TRBJ1-4	CASSSDGPGRGGKLFF	TGTGCCAGCAGCTCTGATGGGCCCGGACGAGGGGGAAAACTGTTTTTT
.	TRBV19	.	TRBJ1-4	CASRLAPLQEKLFF	TGTGCCAGTAGGTTGGCGCCTTTACAGGAAAAACTGTTTTTT
.	TRBV9	.	TRBJ1-2	CASSVGGRAYGYTF	TGTGCCAGCAGCGTAGGGGGGCGCGCCTATGGCTACACCTTC
TRBD1	TRBV19	.	TRBJ2-5	CASSPGQGVWTQYF	TGTGCCAGTAGTCCGGGACAGGGGGTGTGGACCCAGTACTTC
.	TRBV5-4	.	TRBJ2-3	CASSLLSTDTQYF	TGTGCCAGCAGCCTACTATCCACAGATACGCAGTATTTT
.	TRBV4-3	once	TRBJ1-1	CASSRDLRQGGAEAFF	TGCGCCAGCAGCCGAGACCTCCGGCAGGGAGGGGCTGAAGCTTTCTTT
TRBD2	TRBV7-3	.	TRBJ2-1	CASSLRLANEQFF	TGTGCCAGCAGCTTAAGACTAGCCAATGAGCAGTTCTTC
.	TRBV10-3	.	TRBJ1-2	CAISESSGVGGGYTF	TGTGCCATCAGTGAGTCGAGCGGGGTTGGGGGCGGCTACACCTTC
.	TRBV19	.	TRBJ1-5	CASSHSNQPQHF	TGTGCCAGTAGTCATAGCAATCAGCCCCAGCATTTT
.	TRBV4-1	.	TRBJ1-4	CASSQDSVGATNEKLFF	TGCGCCAGCAGCCAAGATAGTGTCGGGGCAACTAATGAAAAACTGTTTTTT
TRBD2	TRBV30	once	TRBJ2-7	CAWVSGRGYEQYF	TGTGCCTGGGTTAGCGGGAGGGGCTACGAGCAGTACTTC
.	TRBV7-9	.	TRBJ1-2	CASSYLYGAGEEGYTF	TGTGCCAGCAGCTATCTTTACGGCGCAGGGGAAGAGGGCTACACCTTC
TRBD2	TRBV4-1	.	TRBJ2-1	CASSQVAGGLDEQFF	TGCGCCAGCAGCCAAGTAGCGGGGGGGCTCGATGAGCAGTTCTTC
TRBD2	TRBV6-5	.	TRBJ2-7	CASSYLGGGGMHEQYF	TGTGCCAGCAGTTACCTCGGGGGGGGTGGTATGCACGAGCAGTACTTC
TRBD1	TRBV5-6	.	TRBJ1-2	CASSPDRGYGYTF	TGTGCCAGCAGCCCCGACAGGGGCTATGGCTACACCTTC
TRBD1	TRBV5-4	.	TRBJ2-1	CASSLAGQGEQFF	TGTGCCAGCAGCTTGGCCGGACAGGGCGAGCAGTTCTTC
TRBD2	TRBV28	once	TRBJ2-7	CASAPGGGQYF	TGTGCCAGCGCCCCCGGGGGGGGGCAGTACTTC
.	TRBV6-1	.	TRBJ2-1	CASSESPGQYEQFF	TGTGCCAGCAGTGAATCCCCCGGACAGTATGAGCAGTTCTTC
.	TRBV19	.	TRBJ2-7	CASSRGLGDEQYF	TGTGCCAGTAGTAGGGGCTTAGGAGACGAGCAGTACTTC
TRBD1	TRBV18	.	TRBJ1-5	CASSRDRDFRSNQPQHF	TGTGCCAGCTCACGGGACAGGGATTTTAGGAGCAATCAGCCCCAGCATTTT
.	TRBV18	.	TRBJ1-6	CASQQASSYNSPLHF	TGTGCCAGCCAACAGGCGAGCTCCTATAATTCACCCCTCCACTTT
TRBD1	TRBV4-1	.	TRBJ1-6	CASSQTSQGVAGSPLHF	TGCGCCAGCAGCCAAACCTCGCAGGGGGTAGCCGGTTCACCCCTCCACTTT
.	TRBV5-8	.	TRBJ1-1	CASSPTTRTDNTEAFF	TGTGCCAGCAGCCCAACTACCCGGACAGATAACACTGAAGCTTTCTTT
TRBD2	TRBV5-4	.	TRBJ2-2	CASSSRVAGVPGELFF	TGTGCCAGCAGCTCCCGGGTAGCGGGAGTGCCCGGGGAGCTGTTTTTT
.	TRBV10-1	.	TRBJ2-3	CASTGDGTDTQYF	TGCGCCAGCACAGGGGACGGCACAGATACGCAGTATTTT